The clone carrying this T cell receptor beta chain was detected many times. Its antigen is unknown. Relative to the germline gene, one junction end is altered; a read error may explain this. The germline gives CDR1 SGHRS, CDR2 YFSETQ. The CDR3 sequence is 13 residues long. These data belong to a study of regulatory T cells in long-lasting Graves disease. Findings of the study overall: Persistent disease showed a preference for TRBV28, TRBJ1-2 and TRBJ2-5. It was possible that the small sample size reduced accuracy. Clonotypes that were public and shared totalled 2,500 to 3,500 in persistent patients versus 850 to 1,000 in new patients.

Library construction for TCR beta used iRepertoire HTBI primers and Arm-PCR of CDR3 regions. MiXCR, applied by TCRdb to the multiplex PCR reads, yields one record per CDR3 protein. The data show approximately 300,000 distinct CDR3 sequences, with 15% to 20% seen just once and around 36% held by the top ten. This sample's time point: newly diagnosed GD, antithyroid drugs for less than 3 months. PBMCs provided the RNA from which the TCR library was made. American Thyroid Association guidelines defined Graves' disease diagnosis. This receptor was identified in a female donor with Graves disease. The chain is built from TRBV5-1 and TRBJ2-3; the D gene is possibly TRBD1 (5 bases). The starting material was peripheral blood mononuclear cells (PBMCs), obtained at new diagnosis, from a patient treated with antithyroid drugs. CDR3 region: CASSLQGTDTQYF. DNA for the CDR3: TGTGCCAGCAGCTTGCAGGGAACAGATACGCAGTATTTT.